The present T cell receptor (beta chain) was sequenced within a study of T cell repertoires in cytomegalovirus infection. The wider study: A matching HLA type, together with CMV infection, was signaled by public TCR beta signatures.

This clonotype was found many times. Its antigen is still unknown. One entry per CDR3 protein, called by TCRdb with MiXCR from the reads. The data show 100,000 to 150,000 distinct CDR3 sequences, with approximately 8.8% seen just once and around 10% held by the top ten. Trimming removed 1 base from V and 0 bases from J, with 7 bases in between. This CDR3 is built from 15 residues. The germline V gene has CDR1 LNHNV and CDR2 YYDKDF (reference sequence). Broader study findings: Individuals carrying CMV plus the relevant HLA were identified by cumulative frequency of public TCR beta families.

This TCR came from a human donor in good health (CMV status not recorded). Some clones in this sample may be carry-over from other donors' samples. The rearrangement uses TRBV15 and TRBJ1-3; D call uncertain. Sequencing used PBMCs. As DNA, the CDR3 is TGTGCCACCAGCAGAGTGGGCCGCTCTGGAAACACCATATATTTT. Protein sequence: CATSRVGRSGNTIYF.